This T cell receptor beta chain was documented in a study of blood T cells in healthy people across ages. CDR1 and CDR2 (germline): SQVTM, ANQGSEA. There are 12 residues in the CDR3. Trimming took 7 bases from V and 7 from J; bases not matched to a gene: 3. With regard to this clonotype: The antigen remains undetermined.

Primers used in a second PCR of about 6 to 11 cycles were a sample-barcoded 5' primer and a J-beta primer mix. MiXCR, run by TCRdb on the 5' RACE reads, gives a single entry per CDR3 protein. The sample includes under 750,000 distinct CDR3 sequences, around half of them seen just once. General study findings and limits: Researchers report that TCR beta diversity correlated strongly with naive T cell percentage.

Healthy individuals of Caucasian origin from Russia, aged about 6 to 100, served as donors. This chain uses TRBV29-1 with TRBJ1-5; 11 bases map to TRBD1. This clonotype originated in a man older than 75 in good health. The sample comprised blood. The CDR3 bases are TGCAGCGCCCGGGACAGGGGGCAGCCCCAGCATTTT. It specifies CSARDRGQPQHF.